One sample yielded the 10 T cell receptor beta chains listed below, sequenced in a study of cytomegalovirus exposure and HLA in healthy donors. The PCR had 60 Vbeta and 13 Jbeta primers. TCRdb keeps only in-frame clones here, not all; method: immunoSEQ multiplex PCR. The data show 200,000 or so clones, with roughly 80% seen just once and 3% to 4% held by the top ten. Sequencing input: PBMCs. The receptors derive from a man between 50 and 59 years old in good health and CMV-seronegative.

The chain uses TRBV7-8 and TRBJ1-5; D may be TRBD1 (6 bases). The CDR3 totals 14 residues. V was shortened by 4 bases and J by 7 bases, with 14 bases between the two germline ends. Germline V lookup: CDR1 SGHVS, CDR2 FQNEAQ. CDR3 in amino acids: CASSSRNGQQPQHF. The CDR3 DNA sequence: TGTGCCAGCAGCTCGAGGAACGGACAGCAGCCCCAGCATTTT.

This clone appeared once. The chain is built from TRBV5-1 and TRBJ2-5; D uncertain. The V end lost 1 base, the J end lost 5 bases, and 6 bases lay between the germline ends. Per the germline V gene, CDR1 is SGHRS and CDR2 is YFSETQ. This CDR3 has 12 residues. The CDR3 spells CASSLQDETQYF. Here the CDR3 DNA reads TGCGCCAGCAGCTTGCAGGATGAGACCCAGTACTTC.

This clone was seen many times. This sequence joins TRBV20-1 and TRBJ1-1, with D possibly being TRBD1 (5 bases). V was shortened by 1 base and J by 11 bases, with 8 bases between the two germline ends. The CDR3 extends over 10 amino acids. Looked up from germline, CDR1 is DFQATT and CDR2 is SNEGSKA (reference sequence). DNA for the CDR3: TGCAGTGCTAGAGCTGGGGGGGCTTTCTTT. This sequence encodes CSARAGGAFF.

The V and J genes are TRBV7-3 and TRBJ2-3; D gene ambiguous. Between the trimmed V and J ends, which lost 5 bases and 0 bases, there was a span of 15 bases. Germline loops: CDR1 SGHTA, CDR2 FQGTGA. CDR3 length equals 16 residues. The CDR3: CASSIDKPTSTDTQYF. In DNA, the CDR3 is TGTGCCAGCAGCATAGACAAACCCACTAGCACAGATACGCAGTATTTT.

V and J are TRBV15 and TRBJ1-1, with D perhaps TRBD1 (5 bases). This CDR3 is 13 amino acids long. The V gene's germline CDR1 is LNHNV and CDR2 YYDKDF (reference sequence). The V end lost 4 bases, the J end lost 4 bases, and 10 bases lay between the germline ends. This chain's CDR3 is CATSNGGFTEAFF. DNA of the CDR3: TGTGCCACCAGCAATGGGGGGTTCACTGAAGCTTTCTTT.

This clone was recorded once. The chain couples TRBV11-3 to TRBJ1-1, with D hard to call. Germline V CDR1 and CDR2: SGHNT, YENEEA. CDR3 length equals 13 residues. Trimming cost V 3 bases and J 5 bases, with 10 bases left between them. CDR3 nucleotides: TGTGCCAGCAGCTTTGCCCGCGGAACTGAAGCTTTCTTT. Its protein is CASSFARGTEAFF.

A few counts support this clone. The genes are TRBV14 and TRBJ2-1, with 9 positions matching TRBD2. Trimming at V came to 2 bases and at J to 15 bases, leaving 8 bases not matched to a gene. Germline loops: CDR1 SGHDN, CDR2 FVKESK. The CDR3 loop spans 13 amino acids. Here the CDR3 DNA reads TGTGCCAGCAGCCAAACGCCGGGACTAGCCTTGTTCTTC. Translating gives CASSQTPGLALFF.

The genes are TRBV15 and TRBJ1-4; TRBD1 is a possible D gene (6 bases). The CDR3 loop spans 15 amino acids. Germline V gene lookup returns CDR1 LNHNV and CDR2 YYDKDF (reference sequence). V lost 2 bases and J 8 bases, leaving 15 bases between the germline ends. CDR3 loop: CATSRHDRTGEKLFF. The CDR3 DNA is TGTGCCACCAGCAGACATGACAGGACGGGAGAAAAACTGTTTTTT.

The rearrangement uses TRBV27 and TRBJ1-1; D is ambiguous. CDR1 is MNHEY, CDR2 SMNVEV, per germline (reference sequence). V was trimmed by 6 bases and J by 0 bases, leaving 17 bases between them. The CDR3 loop spans 16 amino acids. The DNA of the CDR3 is TGTGCCAGCAGACCCGGGTCCGTCTACATGAACACTGAAGCTTTCTTT. This gives the protein CASRPGSVYMNTEAFF.

The chain combines TRBV10-3 with TRBJ1-5; 10 bases map to TRBD1. The CDR3 consists of 15 residues. Germline trimming cut 3 bases from V and 5 bases from J; bases unmatched to any gene: 4. CDR1 is ENHRY, CDR2 SYGVKD, per germline. The CDR3 is CAISDPGTGDQPQHF. The CDR3 DNA reads TGTGCCATCAGTGACCCCGGGACAGGGGATCAGCCCCAGCATTTT.